The next 5 T cell receptor beta chains were all read from a single sample in a study of cytomegalovirus exposure and HLA in healthy donors. PCR involved 60 Vbeta and 13 Jbeta primers. Produced via immunoSEQ multiplex PCR; TCRdb's table is partial and in-frame only. The sample includes 55,000 to 75,000 clones, roughly 75% seen only once; the top ten take 7.4%. Sequenced input: PBMCs. The origin of the receptors is a woman between 25 and 40 years old in good health and CMV-seropositive.

This clone has only one observation. This chain joins TRBV5-1 and TRBJ1-1, with D unresolved. Trimming cost V 2 bases and J 1 base, with 6 bases left between them. Looked up from germline, CDR1 is SGHRS and CDR2 is YFSETQ. The CDR3 length is 13 residues. This chain's CDR3 is CASSFSGNTEAFF. Written as DNA, the CDR3 is TGCGCCAGCAGCTTTTCGGGGAACACTGAAGCTTTCTTT.

This clone was seen only once. CDR3 sequence (DNA): TGTGCCAGCAGCTCTAAGTACCAAGAGACCCAGTACTTC. This codes for CASSSKYQETQYF. The chain carries TRBV7-8 and TRBJ2-5; D remains unclear. CDR3 size: 13 residues. Trimming removed 4 bases at V and 0 bases at J, with 6 bases between. Germline CDR1 is SGHVS and CDR2 is FQNEAQ.

V usage is TRBV9 and J usage is TRBJ2-7; weak D call: TRBD1 (6 bases). This CDR3 spans 15 amino acids. Trimming removed 2 bases from V and 2 bases from J, with 14 bases in between. CDR1 is SGDLS, CDR2 YYNGEE, per germline. The CDR3, as DNA: TGTGCCAGCAGCGTTGGCCAGGGGATACCCTACGAGCAGTACTTC. Residues: CASSVGQGIPYEQYF.

The sample holds a few counts of this clone. The rearrangement links TRBV6-1 to TRBJ2-1; maybe TRBD1 (6 bases). This CDR3 spans 17 amino acids. Looked up from germline, CDR1 is MNHNS and CDR2 is SASEGT. V was trimmed by 2 bases and J by 1 base, leaving 15 bases between them. The CDR3 loop is CASSEWWGLRSYNEQFF. The CDR3 DNA reads TGTGCCAGCAGTGAATGGTGGGGGCTTAGGTCCTACAATGAGCAGTTCTTC.

The rearrangement joins TRBV14 to TRBJ2-5, with D possibly matching TRBD2 (5 bases). The germline gives CDR1 SGHDN, CDR2 FVKESK. V lost 3 bases and J 4 bases, leaving 9 bases between the germline ends. There are 13 residues in the CDR3. In DNA form, the CDR3 reads TGTGCCAGCAGCCAGAGGGCGCCAGAGACCCAGTACTTC. This translates into CASSQRAPETQYF.